This entry lists 20 T cell receptor beta chains sequenced from one sample in a study of blood T cell repertoires in COVID-19. Clones were sequenced by immunoSEQ multiplex PCR, and TCRdb holds only the in-frame ones, with some missing. Counted here are approximately 300,000 clones, roughly nine tenths occurring once; the ten biggest clones make up 5% to 7.5%. Sequencing was done on a sample of peripheral blood. These receptor sequences come from a man younger than 30 who had recovered from COVID-19.

V and J are TRBV2 and TRBJ2-1; D not certain. The V end lost 6 bases, the J end lost 3 bases, and 6 bases lay between the germline ends. In germline, CDR1 is SNHLY, CDR2 FYNNEI. The CDR3 consists of 12 residues. This CDR3 reads CASSPGYNEQFF. CDR3 DNA: TGTGCCAGCAGCCCCGGCTACAATGAGCAGTTCTTC.

The V and J genes are TRBV5-4 and TRBJ2-3; no firm D call. V lost 3 bases and J lost 6, with 14 bases in between. The CDR3 has 14 residues. The germline V gene encodes CDR1 SGHNT and CDR2 YYREEE (reference sequence). CDR3 DNA: TGTGCCAGCAGCTCCCCCCGCACGGAGGATACGCAGTATTTT. Protein product: CASSSPRTEDTQYF. The complete variable domain, with remaining parts taken from reference TRBV5-4 and TRBJ2-3, reads ETGVTQSPTHLIKTRGQQVTLRCSSQSGHNTVSWYQQALGQGPQFIFQYYREEENGRGNFPPRFSGLQFPNYSSELNVNALELDDSALYLCASSSPRTEDTQYFGPGTRLTVL.

The chain recombines TRBV27 with TRBJ2-1; 9 bases are shared with TRBD2. The germline CDR1 and CDR2 sequences are MNHEY and SMNVEV (reference sequence). The CDR3 is 16 amino acids. J lost 5 bases, V lost 2 bases, and 7 bases had no gene match. The CDR3 is CASSLRSASGDNEQFF. The CDR3 DNA sequence: TGTGCCAGCAGTTTAAGGTCGGCTAGCGGGGACAATGAGCAGTTCTTC.

The J gene is TRBJ1-3, the V gene TRBV19; no definite D call. The CDR3 extends over 15 amino acids. V lost 6 bases and J lost 4, with 16 bases in between. Per the germline V gene, CDR1 is LNHDA and CDR2 is SQIVND (reference sequence). The CDR3 sequence is CASSPTSPGGNTIYF. CDR3 nucleotides: TGTGCCAGTAGCCCGACCAGTCCGGGAGGAAACACCATATATTTT.

The V gene is TRBV4-1, the J gene TRBJ2-5, with a tentative D call TRBD2 (7 bases). The ends were cut back, 0 bases at V and 3 bases at J, with 17 bases in the middle. The CDR3 has 17 residues. CDR1 is MGHRA and CDR2 is YSYEKL in the germline V gene. CDR3 sequence reads: CASSQDGGGPHKETQYF. DNA for the CDR3: TGCGCCAGCAGCCAAGATGGGGGGGGCCCACACAAAGAGACCCAGTACTTC.

J is TRBJ2-2 and V is TRBV18, with D tentatively TRBD2 (6 bases). CDR3 length equals 16 residues. The germline V gene encodes CDR1 KGHSH and CDR2 LQKENI. Trimming removed 4 bases at V and 2 bases at J, with 14 bases between. The DNA of the CDR3 is TGTGCCAGCTCACGGGGACTCCAGGCCAACACCGGGGAGCTGTTTTTT. Translated: CASSRGLQANTGELFF.

The chain couples TRBV27 to TRBJ2-7; a weak D match, TRBD2 (6 bases). Germline-derived CDR1 and CDR2 are MNHEY and SMNVEV (reference sequence). There are 13 residues in the CDR3. Between the trimmed V and J ends, which lost 4 bases and 3 bases, there was a span of 10 bases. In DNA, the CDR3 is TGTGCCAGCAGTTACGGGACTGGCTACGAGCAGTACTTC. Amino acids: CASSYGTGYEQYF.

The V gene is TRBV18, the J gene TRBJ2-2; 9 nucleotides match TRBD1. The CDR3 is 17 amino acids. The J segment lost 6 bases and the V segment lost 1 base, leaving 9 bases of the junction unmatched. Germline lookup yields CDR1 KGHSH and CDR2 LQKENI. CDR3 coding DNA: TGTGCCAGCTCACCACTAACTCCGGGACAGGGTGCCGGGGAGCTGTTTTTT. Its protein product is CASSPLTPGQGAGELFF.

V and J are TRBV29-1 and TRBJ1-2, with 9 bases identical to TRBD1. This CDR3 region has 16 residues. J gave up 5 bases and V 6 bases, and 16 bases lay outside the gene matches. The germline V gene encodes CDR1 SQVTM and CDR2 ANQGSEA. The DNA of the CDR3 is TGCAGCGTACCCGGAGGGACAGGGCGGACTTGGTATGGCTACACCTTC. This translates into CSVPGGTGRTWYGYTF.

The rearrangement joins TRBV3-1 (or the pseudogene TRBV3-2) to TRBJ2-7, with a possible D match to TRBD1 (5 bases). The CDR3 runs to 14 residues. Germline values: CDR1 LGHDT, CDR2 YNNKEL (reference sequence). V dropped 0 bases and J dropped 8 bases, with 14 bases sitting between them. The chain's CDR3 is CASSQDWSGPQQYF. The CDR3 DNA is TGTGCCAGCAGCCAAGATTGGTCAGGGCCCCAGCAGTACTTC.

This clone was found once. The V call is TRBV7-2, the J call TRBJ1-1, with unresolved D. Germline CDR1 reads SGHTA; CDR2 reads FQGNSA. CDR3 length equals 14 residues. The V gene lost 5 bases and the J gene lost 1 base, with 11 bases spanning the gap. The DNA for the CDR3 is TGTGCCAGCAGCCTCGGGTCCCCGAACACTGAAGCTTTCTTT. Protein: CASSLGSPNTEAFF.

The chain links TRBV6-2 or TRBV6-3 to TRBJ1-1, with D possibly TRBD1 on 6 matching bases. This CDR3 has 19 residues. In germline, CDR1 is MNHEY, CDR2 SVGEGT. V dropped 2 bases and J dropped 4 bases, with 26 bases sitting between them. The CDR3 DNA is TGTGCCAGCAGTTACGCAGAATCGATCAAGACAGGTTCTGGCACTGAAGCTTTCTTT. As protein: CASSYAESIKTGSGTEAFF.

This clone came up once. This sequence joins TRBV7-6 and TRBJ1-1; 8 nucleotides agree with TRBD1. The length of the CDR3 is 14 residues. Germline CDR1 reads SGHVS; CDR2 reads FNYEAQ. V trimming: 2 bases; J trimming: 5 bases; junction bases outside the gene matches: 4. The CDR3 sequence: CASSLQGARTEAFF. CDR3 DNA: TGTGCCAGCAGCTTACAGGGGGCCAGGACTGAAGCTTTCTTT.

The CDR3 nucleotides are TGTGCCAGCAGCAGGGGACAGGGGGATTCCTACGAGCAGTACTTC. Translating gives CASSRGQGDSYEQYF. The J gene is TRBJ2-7, the V gene TRBV6-5; TRBD1 matches at 11 bases. CDR1 MNHEY and CDR2 SVGAGI come from the germline V gene. The trim removed 6 bases at V and 1 base at J, leaving 5 bases unmatched. The CDR3 is 15 amino acids.

The chain employs TRBV12-5 and TRBJ2-3; D remains unclear. The CDR3 is made up of 13 amino acids. V was clipped by 0 bases and J by 3 bases, with 4 bases between them. Germline-derived CDR1 and CDR2 are LGHNT and FRNRAP. The CDR3 sequence: CASGLVSTDTQYF. The CDR3 region has the DNA TGTGCTAGTGGTTTGGTCTCTACAGATACGCAGTATTTT.

The chain has TRBV6-2 or TRBV6-3 and TRBJ2-1, with 10 bases aligning to TRBD2. CDR1 and CDR2 from the germline V gene are MNHEY and SVGEGT. The CDR3 is made up of 16 amino acids. The trim removed 2 bases at V and 3 bases at J, leaving 4 bases unmatched. The CDR3 loop reads CASSYLAGEVYNEQFF. Written as DNA, the CDR3 is TGTGCCAGCAGTTACCTAGCGGGGGAGGTCTACAATGAGCAGTTCTTC.

The V and J genes are TRBV11-2 and TRBJ1-1; 7 bases fit TRBD1. The V gene end was trimmed by 6 bases and the J gene end by 5 bases; junction bases not matched to a gene: 6. This CDR3 region has 13 residues. CDR1 SGHAT and CDR2 FQNNGV come from the germline V gene. The chain's CDR3 is CASSNRGWTEAFF. The CDR3 bases are TGTGCCAGCAGTAACAGGGGATGGACTGAAGCTTTCTTT.

This sequence joins TRBV19 and TRBJ1-5; 11 positions agree with TRBD1. V was clipped by 4 bases and J by 7 bases; unmatched bases: 3. This CDR3 is built from 14 residues. Germline V lookup: CDR1 LNHDA, CDR2 SQIVND (reference sequence). CDR3: CASSRTGGGQPQHF. The CDR3 nucleotides read TGTGCCAGTAGTAGGACAGGGGGCGGGCAGCCCCAGCATTTT.

The rearrangement joins TRBV5-4 to TRBJ1-6, with TRBD1 matching 10 bases. The CDR3 runs to 17 residues. CDR1 and CDR2 (germline): SGHNT, YYREEE (reference sequence). V trimming: 2 bases; J trimming: 6 bases; junction bases outside the gene matches: 8. The CDR3 DNA follows: TGTGCCAGCAGCTTTTTTGACGGGACAGGGGTTAATTCACCCCTCCACTTT. Translating it yields CASSFFDGTGVNSPLHF.

The chain recombines TRBV18 with TRBJ2-7; D possibly corresponds to TRBD1 (6 bases). Deletions cut 5 bases from V and 7 bases from J, with 12 bases between. Germline V gives CDR1 KGHSH, CDR2 LQKENI. The length of the CDR3 is 12 residues. The CDR3 region is CASSSDRKEQYF. For the CDR3, the DNA is TGTGCCAGCTCATCGGACAGAAAGGAGCAGTACTTC.